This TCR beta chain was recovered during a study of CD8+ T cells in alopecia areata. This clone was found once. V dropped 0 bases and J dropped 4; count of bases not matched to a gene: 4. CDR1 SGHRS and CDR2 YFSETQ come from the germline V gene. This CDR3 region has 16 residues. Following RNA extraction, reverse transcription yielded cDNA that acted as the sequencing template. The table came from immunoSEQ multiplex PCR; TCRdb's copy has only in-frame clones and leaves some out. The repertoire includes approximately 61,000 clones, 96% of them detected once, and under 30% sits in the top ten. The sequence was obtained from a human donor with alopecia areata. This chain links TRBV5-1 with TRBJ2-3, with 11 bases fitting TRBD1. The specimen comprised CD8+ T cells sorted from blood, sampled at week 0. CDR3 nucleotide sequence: TGCGCCAGCAGCTTGGCGGACAGGGGGCTCGCAGATACGCAGTATTTT. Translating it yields CASSLADRGLADTQYF.